What follows are 10 T cell receptor beta chains derived from one specimen sequenced in a study of T cell responses to AZD1222 COVID-19 vaccine. Using immunoSEQ multiplex PCR, the repertoire was profiled, and TCRdb retains in-frame clones only, with some absent. The profile shows 100,000 or so clones, about 89% of them singletons. The material was peripheral blood, obtained on day 0 of AZD1222 vaccination. These TCRs come from an adult in good health.

The chain is built from TRBV21-1 and TRBJ1-1. TRBV21-1 represents a pseudogene. The CDR3 covers 16 residues. The CDR3 protein is CASEDNAGRLNTEAFF. The CDR3 region has the DNA TGTGCCAGCGAAGACAATGCGGGACGGCTGAACACTGAAGCTTTCTTT.

This clone has only one observation. J is TRBJ1-1 and V is TRBV5-5; D is ambiguous. The CDR3 is 12 amino acids. Germline CDR1 and CDR2: SGHKS and YYEKEE (reference sequence). The ends were cut back, 6 bases at V and 4 bases at J, with 10 bases in the middle. As DNA, the CDR3 is TGTGCCAGCAACCCCCGGACCACTGAAGCTTTCTTT. As protein: CASNPRTTEAFF.

This CDR3 reads CSVTGGETQYF. DNA for the CDR3: TGCAGCGTCACAGGGGGGGAGACCCAGTACTTC. This chain links TRBV29-1 with TRBJ2-5; 8 bases are shared with TRBD1. CDR1 and CDR2 from the germline V gene are SQVTM and ANQGSEA. V dropped 6 bases and J dropped 5; count of bases not matched to a gene: 2. This CDR3 region has 11 residues.

The chain combines TRBV12-3 or TRBV12-4 with TRBJ1-1; D remains ambiguous. This CDR3 region has 13 residues. V shed 5 bases and J shed 3 bases, with 10 bases lying between them. The CDR3 DNA follows: TGTGCCAGCAGTAACCAGTGGGACACTGAAGCTTTCTTT. Translated, it gives CASSNQWDTEAFF.

The chain links TRBV4-1 to TRBJ2-7; 7 bases map to TRBD1. Germline loops: CDR1 MGHRA, CDR2 YSYEKL. J was trimmed by 7 bases and V by 4 bases; bases with no gene match: 16. CDR3 size: 16 residues. CDR3 sequence reads: CASSPRDSLGRAEQYF. In DNA, the CDR3 is TGCGCCAGCAGCCCGAGGGACAGCCTAGGGCGAGCTGAGCAGTACTTC.

The rearrangement joins TRBV18 to TRBJ1-2, with D uncertain. Per germline, CDR1 KGHSH and CDR2 LQKENI. The CDR3 is made up of 13 amino acids. V lost 5 bases to trimming and J lost 0 bases, with 7 bases between them. The CDR3 reads CASSGEANYGYTF. The CDR3 DNA is TGTGCCAGCTCAGGGGAAGCTAACTATGGCTACACCTTC. Using reference TRBV18 and TRBJ1-2 for the parts outside the CDR3, the full variable domain is NAGVMQNPRHLVRRRGQEARLRCSPMKGHSHVYWYRQLPEEGLKFMVYLQKENIIDESGMPKERFSAEFPKEGPSILRIQQVVRGDSAAYFCASSGEANYGYTFGSGTRLTVV.

The chain uses TRBV7-3 and TRBJ2-2; 8 nucleotides line up with TRBD2. This CDR3 region has 16 residues. Germline assignment: CDR1 SGHTA and CDR2 FQGTGA. The J segment lost 1 base and the V segment lost 5 bases, leaving 6 bases of the junction unmatched. The CDR3 spells CASSAFAGGNTGELFF. The CDR3 bases are TGTGCCAGCAGCGCCTTTGCGGGGGGGAACACCGGGGAGCTGTTTTTT.

The CDR3 protein is CASSPEENSPLHF. The DNA of the CDR3 is TGTGCCAGCTCCCCGGAAGAGAATTCACCCCTCCACTTT. The chain uses TRBV6-5 and TRBJ1-6; D gene ambiguous. The CDR3 has 13 residues. CDR1 is MNHEY, CDR2 SVGAGI, per germline. V was shortened by 8 bases and J by 7 bases, with 12 bases between the two germline ends.

The chain links TRBV18 to TRBJ2-1; 9 bases align to TRBD2. This CDR3 contains 15 residues. V shed 1 base, J shed 2 bases, and the junction held 0 bases outside the gene matches. Germline assignment: CDR1 KGHSH and CDR2 LQKENI. The CDR3 spells CASSPLAGAYNEQFF. DNA of the CDR3: TGTGCCAGCTCACCACTAGCGGGGGCCTACAATGAGCAGTTCTTC.

V gene TRBV24-1 combines with J gene TRBJ1-2; 7 nucleotides agree with TRBD1. V was clipped by 3 bases and J by 4 bases; unmatched bases: 4. Germline V CDR1 and CDR2: KGHDR, SFDVKD. CDR3 length equals 14 residues. In DNA form, the CDR3 reads TGTGCCACCAGTGATGGGGGACAGTCCTATGGCTACACCTTC. Translating it yields CATSDGGQSYGYTF.